A single T cell receptor beta chain is shown here with its context. Its target is unknown. Genomic DNA templated the TCR beta VDJ and CDR3 profiling. TCRdb reanalysed the reads using MiXCR and keeps one entry per CDR3 protein. Of approximately 250,000 distinct CDR3 sequences in the sample, 70% to 85% were seen once. Patients chosen for sequencing had shown CD8+CD57+ cell expansion by flow cytometry. All patients were therapy-naive when blood was sampled. The data stem from a study of CD8+CD57+ T cells in acquired aplastic anemia. For the study at large: When averaged, DNA from sorted CD4+ and CD8+ cells came to approximately 3 ug.

Notes on the study in general: Patients and controls had CD8+ Simpson's diversity values that were not significantly distinct.

The CDR3 runs to 13 residues. Per germline, CDR1 LNHNV and CDR2 YYDKDF (reference sequence). The TCR comes from a human donor with aplastic anemia. The chain couples TRBV15 to TRBJ2-3; 7 bases fit TRBD2. The better agreement between TRBJ2-7 and the DNA end casts doubt on the J call. Sequencing was performed on sorted CD4+, CD8+, or CD8+CD57+ T cells (not recorded which) from PBMCs. In DNA, the CDR3 is TGTGCCACCGGGGACGGGGGGACCGACGAGCAGTACTTC. Its translation is CATGDGGTDEQYF.